This note documents a single TCR beta chain sequence. The antigen this receptor binds is unknown. The sample holds no much larger clone one base away, and base qualities are not on file. The source of the sample is a study of Ad26.COV2.S vaccination and SARS-CoV-2 variants (dated by TCRdb to the early 2020s). About the full investigation: TCRbeta repertoire sequencing served as the tool for gauging how specific and how broad the SARS-CoV-2-reactive T cell receptors were following Ad26.COV2.S vaccination. The TCR-sequenced set comprised about 30 samples: approximately 19 Ad26.COV2.S vaccine recipients, 5 placebo recipients and 8 SARS-CoV-2 convalescent individuals.

What the authors observed across the whole study: After vaccination, spike-specific CD8+ and CD4+ T cell responses were reported to show substantial breadth. According to the authors, total T cell responses may have been underestimated by the TCR breadth and depth analyses. Ad26.COV2.S recipients had higher spike-specific TCR breadth than placebo recipients (P = 0.0014). Vaccine and placebo recipients had comparable non-spike TCR breadth, which fits with the vaccine containing only spike.

Read against the paper, the sample's time point label means: individuals recovered from natural SARS-CoV-2 infection. In the germline V gene (reference sequence), CDR1 corresponds to SGHKS and CDR2 to YYEKEE. The CDR3 runs 16 amino acids, cysteine and phenylalanine included. The CDR3 DNA has 48 bases and is translated from base 1. Cut back by 0 bases and 4 bases, the V and J ends lie 16 bases apart. TCRbeta CDR3 regions were sequenced with the immunoSEQ Assay. After extraction, genomic DNA underwent amplification by bias-controlled multiplex PCR, followed by high-throughput sequencing. On the study's bioinformatics: Collapsing and filtering of sequences were performed to quantify the absolute abundance of each unique TCRbeta CDR3 region. T cell fraction was estimated by normalizing TCRbeta template counts to usable DNA, which was measured by amplifying reference genes present in all nucleated cells. Repertoire TCRs were annotated as SARS-CoV-2-specific when V gene, CDR3 amino acid sequence and J gene were exactly matched to a known reactive TCR set. The reference SARS-CoV-2 TCR set was derived from MIRA and filtered for enrichment in COVID-19-positive ImmuneCODE repertoires, a step that removed public or cross-reactive TCRs. Using the MIRA antigens, annotated TCRs were further analysed by specific ORF or by position within an ORF. Breadth was defined as annotated unique rearrangements over total unique productive rearrangements; depth was the summed frequency of those rearrangements. Group comparisons of TCR breadth used two-sided Wilcoxon rank-sum tests. TCRdb holds this immuneACCESS table with in-frame rearrangements only. Some clones are missing; in checked studies, unresolved V genes explain under half, and the rest has no known cause. V and J calls plus clone size are reproduced from that table; the DNA served to infer D and trimming. The sample table shows approximately 340,000 clones, and approximately 90% are seen once. The ten top clones hold 3.9% of the sample.

The chain links TRBV5-5 with TRBJ2-5; TRBD1 could be the D gene, as 5 bases match. The source material was peripheral blood, sampled after recovery from COVID-19. This TCR derives from a human donor who had recovered from COVID-19. The DNA sequence reads TGTGCCAGCAGCTTGGGGGCAGGGAAGGGGTTAGAGACCCAGTACTTC. Its amino acids are CASSLGAGKGLETQYF. The CDR3 plus the reference TRBV5-5 and TRBJ2-5 genes for the other parts give the full variable domain: DAGVTQSPTHLIKTRGQQVTLRCSPISGHKSVSWYQQVLGQGPQFIFQYYEKEERGRGNFPDRFSARQFPNYSSELNVNALLLGDSALYLCASSLGAGKGLETQYFGPGTRLLVL.